This record looks at one T cell receptor beta chain sequence and its context. The antigen is undetermined. This entry comes from a study of T cell responses to AZD1222 COVID-19 vaccine. General observations from the study: The donor group comprised mostly white British people and more females; the analysis possibly underestimated clonal diversity. The study sampled repertoires only after the peak T cell response. With two AZD1222 doses given, Spike-specific TCR breadth and depth both rose.

The ends were cut back, 3 bases at V and 2 bases at J, with 8 bases in the middle. Germline CDR1 and CDR2: SGHRS and YFSETQ. CDR3 size: 13 residues. Repertoires were generated with immunoSEQ multiplex PCR, while TCRdb's copy carries only in-frame clones and drops some. The profile shows more than 100,000 clones, about nine tenths of them singletons. This TCR came from an adult in good health. The gene calls are TRBV5-1 and TRBJ1-2; possibly TRBD1 for D (5 bases). Here the sequenced sample was peripheral blood, taken on day 0 of AZD1222 vaccination. This CDR3 reads CASSWGENYGYTF. In DNA, the CDR3 is TGCGCCAGCAGCTGGGGGGAGAACTATGGCTACACCTTC.